This TCR beta chain was found in a study of OX40 agonist ivuxolimab in advanced cancers. Sequenced by immunoSEQ multiplex PCR; TCRdb stores in-frame clones only, minus some. The sample yields 50,000 to 75,000 clones, about 90% seen once. There are 13 residues in the CDR3. V was cut by 0 bases and J by 0 bases, with 3 bases left in between. The germline V gene has CDR1 SGDLS and CDR2 YYNGEE. This chain links TRBV9 with TRBJ1-1; D remains ambiguous. Sequencing was performed on CD4+ or CD8+ T cells sorted from blood, taken in a trial of the OX40 agonist ivuxolimab. The clonotype was recovered from an adult with an advanced solid tumor such as melanoma, head and neck, liver or kidney cancer. For the CDR3, the DNA is TGTGCCAGCAGCGTAGCGATGAACACTGAAGCTTTCTTT. This codes for CASSVAMNTEAFF.